The 21 T cell receptor beta chains below all came from one sample that was sequenced in a study of shared clonotypes between healthy human individuals. Only in-frame clones appear in the TCRdb table, and some are missing; sequencing was by immunoSEQ multiplex PCR. The table shows roughly 2 million clones, with roughly 94% occurring only once. Sequenced sample: naive CD4+ T cells sorted from blood. Described subset: CD45RA+ positively selected. The receptor source for this set is a man between 18 and 29 years old in good health.

The V call is TRBV18, the J call TRBJ1-5, with a tentative D call TRBD1 (5 bases). From germline, CDR1 is KGHSH and CDR2 LQKENI. V shed 4 bases and J shed 3 bases, with 7 bases lying between them. The CDR3 length is 13 residues. CDR3 DNA: TGTGCCAGCTCACTAGGGGACAATCAGCCCCAGCATTTT. It codes for CASSLGDNQPQHF.

The J gene is TRBJ2-7, the V gene TRBV6-5; D perhaps matches TRBD2 (5 bases). The germline gives CDR1 MNHEY, CDR2 SVGAGI. The CDR3 runs to 11 residues. V was pared by 5 bases and J by 9 bases, with 11 bases between. The CDR3 DNA follows: TGTGCCAGCAGTCAGGTAGCGCGGCAGTACTTC. This gives the protein CASSQVARQYF.

This chain connects TRBV10-3 to TRBJ2-2; 7 nucleotides match TRBD1. Germline V CDR1 and CDR2: ENHRY, SYGVKD. With 3 bases clipped from V and 1 base from J, the junction kept 5 bases outside the gene matches. The length of the CDR3 is 16 residues. In DNA form, the CDR3 reads TGTGCCATCAGTGACTCTCCAGGGGGGAACACCGGGGAGCTGTTTTTT. This gives the protein CAISDSPGGNTGELFF.

The chain couples TRBV29-1 to TRBJ2-5; D is possibly TRBD1 (5 bases). This CDR3 contains 13 residues. The V and J ends lost 6 bases and 3 bases respectively, with 14 bases between them. Germline lookup yields CDR1 SQVTM and CDR2 ANQGSEA. Written as DNA, the CDR3 is TGCAGCGTCGCTGGGCAGGGAAAAGAGACCCAGTACTTC. This sequence encodes CSVAGQGKETQYF.

V is TRBV5-1 and J is TRBJ2-6; unclear D gene. This CDR3 is 14 amino acids long. V shed 6 bases and J shed 0 bases, with 7 bases lying between them. CDR1 is SGHRS and CDR2 is YFSETQ in the germline V gene. The CDR3 here is CASTIFSGANVLTF. The CDR3 region has the DNA TGCGCCAGCACAATCTTCTCTGGGGCCAACGTCCTGACTTTC.

The genes are TRBV19 and TRBJ1-4; a possible D gene is TRBD1 (5 bases). V was cut by 4 bases and J by 5 bases, with 11 bases left in between. The germline V gene encodes CDR1 LNHDA and CDR2 SQIVND (reference sequence). The CDR3 covers 14 residues. CDR3 DNA: TGTGCCAGTAGTAGACAGACCGACAATGAAAAACTGTTTTTT. Protein product: CASSRQTDNEKLFF.

The chain couples TRBV10-3 to TRBJ1-2; no reliable D call. CDR3 length equals 13 residues. The V and J ends lost 4 bases and 1 base respectively, with 7 bases between them. Germline CDR1 is ENHRY and CDR2 is SYGVKD. The CDR3 region is CAISGIGNYGYTF. CDR3 DNA: TGTGCCATCAGTGGGATAGGTAACTATGGCTACACCTTC.

Note on this clone: This sample includes further DNA sequences coding for the same CDR3. The chain has TRBV5-1 and TRBJ2-3; D unclear. Germline V lookup: CDR1 SGHRS, CDR2 YFSETQ. The V gene lost 0 bases and the J gene lost 1 base, with 6 bases spanning the gap. The CDR3 spans 14 residues. CDR3 loop: CASSLGSGTDTQYF. CDR3 bases: TGCGCCAGCAGCTTGGGGTCGGGCACAGATACGCAGTATTTT.

The table lists this clone with a count of one. The rearrangement uses TRBV7-3 and TRBJ1-1; D might be TRBD1 (5 bases). This CDR3 has 13 residues. The V end lost 5 bases, the J end lost 2 bases, and 9 bases lay between the germline ends. Germline loops: CDR1 SGHTA, CDR2 FQGTGA. CDR3 DNA sequence: TGTGCCAGCAGCCGGGACGGTAACACTGAAGCTTTCTTT. Translation: CASSRDGNTEAFF.

This chain uses TRBV28 with TRBJ1-1; TRBD1 matches 10 bases. The CDR3 contains 14 residues. After removal of 6 bases from V and 5 bases from J, the junction contained 6 bases not matched to a gene. The V gene's germline CDR1 is MDHEN and CDR2 SYDVKM. CDR3 residues: CASRRQGASTEAFF. DNA of the CDR3: TGTGCCAGCAGAAGACAGGGGGCTTCAACTGAAGCTTTCTTT.

The chain links TRBV7-2 to TRBJ2-5; a weak D match, TRBD1 (5 bases). V shed 3 bases and J shed 4 bases, with 9 bases lying between them. Germline values: CDR1 SGHTA, CDR2 FQGNSA. The CDR3 extends over 13 amino acids. CDR3 in DNA: TGTGCCAGCAGCTTCGGACACACAGAGACCCAGTACTTC. It codes for CASSFGHTETQYF. The entire variable domain, with the rest obtained from reference TRBV7-2 and TRBJ2-5, is as follows: GAGVSQSPSNKVTEKGKDVELRCDPISGHTALYWYRQSLGQGLEFLIYFQGNSAPDKSGLPSDRFSAERTGGSVSTLTIQRTQQEDSAVYLCASSFGHTETQYFGPGTRLLVL.

J is TRBJ2-2 and V is TRBV25-1, with TRBD1 matching over 8 bases. Germline V lookup: CDR1 MGHDK, CDR2 SYGVNS. V dropped 5 bases and J dropped 2; count of bases not matched to a gene: 13. The CDR3 length is 18 residues. The CDR3 spells CASSTYPGTGLNTGELFF. The CDR3 DNA follows: TGTGCCAGCAGTACATACCCCGGGACAGGTCTAAACACCGGGGAGCTGTTTTTT.

The V call is TRBV5-1, the J call TRBJ2-7; 7 bases are shared with TRBD1. The CDR3 consists of 15 residues. With 0 bases clipped from V and 5 bases from J, the junction kept 8 bases outside the gene matches. Germline V CDR1 and CDR2: SGHRS, YFSETQ. The CDR3 nucleotides read TGCGCCAGCAGCTTGGAAGGGACAGCTCTCCACGAGCAGTACTTC. Its translation is CASSLEGTALHEQYF.

This sequence joins TRBV29-1 and TRBJ2-5; 12 bases align to TRBD2. Germline CDR1 SQVTM, CDR2 ANQGSEA. This CDR3 comprises 16 residues. Trimming took 0 bases from V and 4 from J; bases not matched to a gene: 6. This chain's CDR3 is CSVEDGTGLAGETQYF. The CDR3 DNA is TGCAGCGTTGAAGATGGGACGGGACTAGCGGGAGAGACCCAGTACTTC.

The chain recombines TRBV2 with TRBJ2-7, with 7 bases fitting TRBD2. The CDR3 covers 14 residues. From germline, CDR1 is SNHLY and CDR2 FYNNEI. After removal of 6 bases from V and 0 bases from J, the junction contained 5 bases not matched to a gene. CDR3 nucleotide sequence: TGTGCCAGCAGGACTAGCTCGAGCTCCTACGAGCAGTACTTC. As protein: CASRTSSSSYEQYF.

This clone was found once. The chain employs TRBV6-5 and TRBJ2-7; TRBD1 is a possible D gene (5 bases). Germline lookup yields CDR1 MNHEY and CDR2 SVGAGI. This CDR3 region has 13 residues. The ends were cut back, 6 bases at V and 6 bases at J, with 15 bases in the middle. CDR3 sequence reads: CASSQPTVGEQYF. In nucleotides, the CDR3 is TGTGCCAGCAGCCAGCCGACAGTAGGCGAGCAGTACTTC.

This clone was seen once. The CDR3 region is CASSEMDSNQPQHF. In DNA form, the CDR3 reads TGTGCCAGCAGCGAAATGGACAGCAATCAGCCCCAGCATTTT. The J gene is TRBJ1-5, the V gene TRBV7-2, with D uncertain. Germline values: CDR1 SGHTA, CDR2 FQGNSA. This CDR3 contains 14 residues. V lost 5 bases and J lost 1, with 9 bases in between.

The J gene is TRBJ1-1, the V gene TRBV29-1, with D hard to call. The V gene lost 6 bases and the J gene lost 0 bases, with 20 bases spanning the gap. The CDR3 consists of 16 residues. Germline V CDR1 and CDR2: SQVTM, ANQGSEA. The CDR3 reads CSVVSMRREMNTEAFF. The DNA of the CDR3 is TGCAGCGTAGTCAGTATGCGACGTGAAATGAACACTGAAGCTTTCTTT.

This clone was picked up a small number of times. The chain carries TRBV19 and TRBJ2-2; unclear D gene. CDR1 and CDR2 (germline): LNHDA, SQIVND (reference sequence). The V end lost 7 bases, the J end lost 3 bases, and 12 bases lay between the germline ends. The CDR3 is 14 residues long. The CDR3 region is CASTMTPYTGELFF. CDR3 sequence (DNA): TGTGCCAGTACCATGACCCCGTACACCGGGGAGCTGTTTTTT.

The genes are TRBV10-3 and TRBJ1-2; D gene unclear. V gave up 0 bases and J gave up 4 bases, with 6 bases separating them. This CDR3 contains 13 residues. CDR1 and CDR2 (germline): ENHRY, SYGVKD. The DNA for the CDR3 is TGTGCCATCAGTGAGTCTTCGGGCTATGGCTACACCTTC. Its protein product is CAISESSGYGYTF.

Details on this clone: The sample has other DNA sequences that encode this CDR3 too. The chain employs TRBV20-1 and TRBJ1-1; D is perhaps TRBD1 (5 bases). The CDR3 spans 11 residues. Per germline, CDR1 DFQATT and CDR2 SNEGSKA (reference sequence). Trimming cost V 6 bases and J 4 bases, with 9 bases left between them. This CDR3 is CSASRATEAFF. CDR3 nucleotides: TGCAGTGCATCCAGGGCCACTGAAGCTTTCTTT.